This T cell receptor beta chain comes out of a study of shared clonotypes between healthy human individuals. The CDR3 sequence is 15 residues long. With 4 bases removed from V and 5 bases from J, the gap between germline ends came to 17 bases. Germline CDR1 MNHEY, CDR2 SMNVEV (reference sequence). This table comes from immunoSEQ multiplex PCR, and its TCRdb copy is limited to in-frame clones, with some not included. In the table there are approximately 2,000,000 clones, just over 90% of which are singletons. CD45RO negativity and positive selection for CCR7 defined naive CD8 cells, a population that excluded terminally differentiated effector memory CD45RA+ cells.

The receptor comes from a man younger than 35 in good health. Some clones in this sample may be carry-over from other donors' samples. The sample was naive CD8+ T cells from PBMCs. This chain links TRBV27 with TRBJ2-5; D might be TRBD1 or TRBD2, each matching 6 bases. This CDR3 reads CASSSVTGTAETQYF. CDR3 nucleotide sequence: TGTGCCAGCAGTTCCGTCACAGGGACTGCGGAGACCCAGTACTTC.